Listed here are 30 T cell receptor beta chains from one sample, sequenced in a study of cytomegalovirus exposure and HLA in healthy donors. Primers included in the PCR were 60 Vbeta and 13 Jbeta primers. Generated by immunoSEQ multiplex PCR, the TCRdb table keeps only in-frame clones and is missing some. The sample includes 120,000 to 150,000 clones, around 79% seen only once; the top ten take approximately 2.9%. Sequencing was performed on PBMCs. These receptor sequences come from a man aged 35-49 years in good health and CMV-seropositive.

The CDR3 protein is CASSTSTGDTEAFF. Written as DNA, the CDR3 is TGTGCCAGCAGCACCTCGACAGGGGACACTGAAGCTTTCTTT. The V gene is TRBV7-8, the J gene TRBJ1-1, with 8 bases fitting TRBD1. With 5 bases clipped from V and 3 bases from J, the junction kept 5 bases outside the gene matches. The CDR3 length is 14 residues. The germline V gene has CDR1 SGHVS and CDR2 FQNEAQ.

This clone was picked up a small number of times. The genes are TRBV5-6 and TRBJ2-5; D gene uncertain. The CDR3 is 11 residues long. Germline values: CDR1 SGHDT, CDR2 YYEEEE. V dropped 1 base and J dropped 7 bases, with 5 bases sitting between them. Here the CDR3 DNA reads TGTGCCAGCAGCTTGACGGGGACCCAGTACTTC. Protein product: CASSLTGTQYF. Based on the CDR3 plus reference TRBV5-6 and TRBJ2-5, the full variable domain is DAGVTQSPTHLIKTRGQQVTLRCSPKSGHDTVSWYQQALGQGPQFIFQYYEEEERQRGNFPDRFSGHQFPNYSSELNVNALLLGDSALYLCASSLTGTQYFGPGTRLLVL.

The chain recombines TRBV6-4 with TRBJ2-5; D may be TRBD1 (6 bases). The better agreement between TRBJ2-7 and the DNA end casts doubt on the J call. Germline V CDR1 and CDR2: MRHNA, SNTAGT. This CDR3 is built from 14 residues. CDR3 in DNA: TGTGCCAGCAGTGAGGGGGCCTCCTCCTACGAGCAGTACTTC. Translated, it gives CASSEGASSYEQYF.

The CDR3: CASSGDSVSNIQYF. CDR3 DNA: TGTGCCAGCAGTGGGGACAGCGTCTCAAACATTCAGTACTTC. The V gene is TRBV6-6, the J gene TRBJ2-4; 7 positions agree with TRBD1. Per germline, CDR1 MNHNY and CDR2 SVGAGI (reference sequence). CDR3 length equals 14 residues. V was pared by 5 bases and J by 6 bases, with 7 bases of the junction left unmatched.

The chain joins TRBV6-1 to TRBJ2-7; 7 bases map to TRBD1. CDR1 MNHNS and CDR2 SASEGT come from the germline V gene. V was clipped by 8 bases and J by 2 bases; unmatched bases: 6. The length of the CDR3 is 13 residues. Here the CDR3 DNA reads TGTGCCAGCTCGGGACAGACTACCTACGAGCAGTACTTC. Protein sequence: CASSGQTTYEQYF.

V usage is TRBV9 and J usage is TRBJ2-1, with 12 bases matching TRBD1. Germline trimming cut 0 bases from V and 8 bases from J; bases unmatched to any gene: 3. Germline V lookup: CDR1 SGDLS, CDR2 YYNGEE. The CDR3 has 15 amino acids. The CDR3 sequence: CASSVGGTGGHEQFF. The CDR3 DNA follows: TGTGCCAGCAGCGTAGGAGGGACAGGGGGCCATGAGCAGTTCTTC.

V gene TRBV29-1 combines with J gene TRBJ2-7; 9 positions match TRBD1. The CDR3 spans 14 residues. The germline CDR1 and CDR2 sequences are SQVTM and ANQGSEA. The ends lost 0 bases at V and 6 bases at J; junction bases unmatched: 6. The CDR3 reads CSVEDDSDRGEQYF. CDR3 DNA: TGCAGCGTTGAAGATGACTCGGACAGGGGCGAGCAGTACTTC.

The chain is built from TRBV15 and TRBJ1-1; TRBD1 matches at 10 bases. The V segment lost 3 bases and the J segment 3 bases; nucleotides outside the gene matches: 1. Germline assignment: CDR1 LNHNV and CDR2 YYDKDF (reference sequence). The CDR3 consists of 14 residues. In DNA, the CDR3 is TGTGCCACCAGCAGGGACAGGGGGTACACTGAAGCTTTCTTT. Its protein is CATSRDRGYTEAFF.

The chain combines TRBV5-1 with TRBJ2-1; 7 bases fit TRBD2. Germline CDR1 reads SGHRS; CDR2 reads YFSETQ. The CDR3 sequence is 12 residues long. The trim removed 0 bases at V and 12 bases at J, leaving 3 bases unmatched. The CDR3: CASSLAGTMQFF. The DNA of the CDR3 is TGCGCCAGCAGCTTGGCCGGGACTATGCAGTTCTTC.

This chain uses TRBV7-7 with TRBJ2-5, with 7 bases lining up with TRBD1. This CDR3 comprises 13 residues. Germline loops: CDR1 SSHAT, CDR2 FNYEAQ (reference sequence). V gave up 6 bases and J gave up 7 bases; unmatched junction bases: 8. The CDR3 sequence is CASSVTGTATQYF. CDR3 sequence (DNA): TGTGCCAGCAGTGTAACGGGGACAGCGACCCAGTACTTC.

V usage is TRBV7-6 and J usage is TRBJ2-3; 8 bases map to TRBD1. This CDR3 is 14 amino acids long. The germline V gene has CDR1 SGHVS and CDR2 FNYEAQ. V dropped 3 bases and J dropped 1; count of bases not matched to a gene: 0. The CDR3 protein is CASSFRGRTDTQYF. In DNA, the CDR3 is TGTGCCAGCAGCTTCAGGGGGCGCACAGATACGCAGTATTTT.

This clone was recorded at least ten times. This rearrangement joins TRBV11-2 to TRBJ1-5, with D possibly TRBD1 on 6 matching bases. Trimming took off 1 base at V and 5 bases at J, with 12 bases between the two ends. The CDR3 is made up of 15 amino acids. Germline assignment: CDR1 SGHAT and CDR2 FQNNGV. CDR3 amino acids: CASSLGRPGDQPQHF. CDR3 coding DNA: TGTGCCAGCAGCTTAGGACGGCCAGGGGATCAGCCCCAGCATTTT.

This clone was counted only a few times. This chain joins TRBV28 and TRBJ2-7; D possibly corresponds to TRBD1 (6 bases). CDR3 length equals 13 residues. Trimming took 3 bases from V and 2 from J, leaving 8 bases between them. Germline loops: CDR1 MDHEN, CDR2 SYDVKM. The CDR3 nucleotides read TGTGCCAGCAGTTTGTCAGGGGCCTACGAGCAGTACTTC. Translating gives CASSLSGAYEQYF.

The chain uses TRBV20-1 and TRBJ2-7; D remains unclear. Between the trimmed V and J ends, which lost 6 bases and 2 bases, there was a span of 2 bases. From germline, CDR1 is DFQATT and CDR2 SNEGSKA (reference sequence). The CDR3 has 9 amino acids. The CDR3, as DNA: TGCAGTGCCACCTACGAGCAGTACTTC. Protein: CSATYEQYF.

The V and J genes are TRBV7-2 and TRBJ1-5, with D perhaps matching TRBD1 (6 bases). This CDR3 comprises 16 residues. The V and J ends lost 4 bases and 3 bases respectively, with 16 bases between them. Germline CDR1 reads SGHTA; CDR2 reads FQGNSA. CDR3 sequence reads: CASSYTGTRNNQPQHF. The CDR3 nucleotides are TGTGCCAGCAGCTATACAGGGACGAGGAACAATCAGCCCCAGCATTTT.

This rearrangement joins TRBV5-4 to TRBJ1-1; D call uncertain. Germline values: CDR1 SGHNT, CDR2 YYREEE (reference sequence). V lost 0 bases to trimming and J lost 1 base, with 13 bases between them. The CDR3 is 16 residues long. The CDR3 spells CASSLDMARKNTEAFF. As DNA, the CDR3 is TGTGCCAGCAGCTTGGATATGGCCAGGAAGAACACTGAAGCTTTCTTT.

This chain connects TRBV11-2 to TRBJ2-7; no reliable D call. V lost 6 bases and J 6 bases, leaving 15 bases between the germline ends. Germline V gene data show CDR1 as SGHAT and CDR2 as FQNNGV. The CDR3 length is 13 residues. CDR3 DNA sequence: TGTGCCAGCAGATTCGAGAGAGTACGCGAGCAGTACTTC. The encoded protein is CASRFERVREQYF.

The chain couples TRBV6-5 to TRBJ1-3; 11 bases match TRBD1. With 6 bases clipped from V and 4 bases from J, the junction kept 5 bases outside the gene matches. Germline CDR1 is MNHEY and CDR2 is SVGAGI. The CDR3 runs 15 residues. CDR3: CASRRDRGWGNTIYF. Here the CDR3 DNA reads TGTGCCAGCAGAAGGGACAGGGGGTGGGGAAACACCATATATTTT.

The V and J genes are TRBV11-1 and TRBJ2-1; tentative D call: TRBD2 (6 bases). Trimming cost V 5 bases and J 7 bases, with 15 bases left between them. The CDR3 runs to 14 residues. The germline V gene has CDR1 SGHAT and CDR2 FQDESV (reference sequence). The CDR3 reads CASSPLLGGNEQFF. The DNA for the CDR3 is TGTGCCAGCAGCCCACTTTTGGGGGGTAATGAGCAGTTCTTC.

The J gene is TRBJ2-1, the V gene TRBV9; TRBD2 is a possible D gene (6 bases). Germline CDR1 is SGDLS and CDR2 is YYNGEE. Trimming shortened V by 0 bases and J by 8 bases, and 15 bases separated the two germline ends. The CDR3 contains 15 residues. CDR3 in DNA: TGTGCCAGCAGCGTAGTAGGTAGTAGCGGCCATGAGCAGTTCTTC. It codes for CASSVVGSSGHEQFF.

The gene calls are TRBV7-8 and TRBJ2-1; 12 bases agree with TRBD2. CDR3 length equals 15 residues. The germline CDR1 and CDR2 sequences are SGHVS and FQNEAQ. V gave up 5 bases and J gave up 9 bases; unmatched junction bases: 8. The CDR3 DNA reads TGTGCCAGCAGCAAGACTAGCGGGAGTATTCCTGAGCAGTTCTTC. Protein sequence: CASSKTSGSIPEQFF.

This clone was recorded once. The CDR3, as DNA: TGCGCCAGCAGCTTGGACTGGGGGCCCACAGATACGCAGTATTTT. Protein product: CASSLDWGPTDTQYF. The rearrangement links TRBV5-1 to TRBJ2-3; D might be TRBD1 (6 bases). Trimming pared 0 bases from V and 2 bases from J, leaving 10 bases between. The CDR3 is 15 amino acids. CDR1 is SGHRS, CDR2 YFSETQ, per germline.

CDR3 residues: CASRESGVNYEQYF. In DNA form, the CDR3 reads TGTGCCAGCCGGGAGAGCGGGGTCAACTACGAGCAGTACTTC. The chain is built from TRBV28 and TRBJ2-5, with 7 bases fitting TRBD2. The DNA matches TRBJ2-7 better at its end, which makes the J call doubtful. CDR3 length equals 14 residues. The V gene's germline CDR1 is MDHEN and CDR2 SYDVKM.

The chain links TRBV6-5 to TRBJ2-7; no firm D call. This CDR3 is built from 15 residues. The germline V and J ends were trimmed by 2 bases and 2 bases, with 13 bases remaining between them. Germline-derived CDR1 and CDR2 are MNHEY and SVGAGI. The CDR3 coding sequence is TGTGCCAGCAGTTACGGCAGTAATCCAACCTACGAGCAGTACTTC. Amino acids: CASSYGSNPTYEQYF.

The rearrangement joins TRBV27 to TRBJ2-5, with D tentatively TRBD1 (5 bases). Germline V CDR1 and CDR2: MNHEY, SMNVEV (reference sequence). There are 13 residues in the CDR3. V dropped 6 bases and J dropped 5 bases, with 13 bases sitting between them. CDR3 amino acids: CASRSGILETQYF. DNA of the CDR3: TGTGCCAGCAGGTCAGGGATTTTGGAGACCCAGTACTTC.

The V call is TRBV9, the J call TRBJ1-5; 9 bases align to TRBD1. J was trimmed by 0 bases and V by 1 base; bases with no gene match: 14. Germline V lookup: CDR1 SGDLS, CDR2 YYNGEE. The CDR3 runs to 20 residues. The CDR3 is CASSVHFDRGDRCSNQPQHF. In DNA, the CDR3 is TGTGCCAGCAGCGTACACTTCGACAGGGGGGATCGATGTAGCAATCAGCCCCAGCATTTT.

V usage is TRBV6-1 and J usage is TRBJ1-2; 8 nucleotides match TRBD1. This CDR3 comprises 14 residues. In germline, CDR1 is MNHNS, CDR2 SASEGT. The V gene end was trimmed by 1 base and the J gene end by 5 bases; junction bases not matched to a gene: 3. CDR3: CASSEGTGLYGYTF. The DNA of the CDR3 is TGTGCCAGCAGTGAAGGGACAGGGTTATATGGCTACACCTTC.

The genes are TRBV7-9 and TRBJ2-1; the match to TRBD2 covers 11 bases. Trimming took 5 bases from V and 7 from J; bases not matched to a gene: 10. Germline assignment: CDR1 SEHNR and CDR2 FQNEAQ (reference sequence). CDR3 length: 16 residues. Here the CDR3 DNA reads TGTGCCAGCAGCGTACCCGGGACTAGCGGTCGGAATGAGCAGTTCTTC. Protein sequence: CASSVPGTSGRNEQFF.

V and J are TRBV28 and TRBJ2-2; TRBD1 might be the D (6 bases). The CDR3 loop spans 13 amino acids. Germline loops: CDR1 MDHEN, CDR2 SYDVKM. Trimming removed 4 bases at V and 6 bases at J, with 9 bases between. DNA of the CDR3: TGTGCCAGCAGTTCACAGGGAGCCGGGGAGCTGTTTTTT. This translates into CASSSQGAGELFF.

The gene calls are TRBV18 and TRBJ1-4, with unresolved D. CDR1 is KGHSH and CDR2 is LQKENI in the germline V gene. CDR3 length equals 14 residues. V was shortened by 3 bases and J by 7 bases, with 12 bases between the two germline ends. CDR3 protein: CASSPDQTGEKLFF. As DNA, the CDR3 is TGTGCCAGCTCACCCGACCAGACGGGTGAAAAACTGTTTTTT.